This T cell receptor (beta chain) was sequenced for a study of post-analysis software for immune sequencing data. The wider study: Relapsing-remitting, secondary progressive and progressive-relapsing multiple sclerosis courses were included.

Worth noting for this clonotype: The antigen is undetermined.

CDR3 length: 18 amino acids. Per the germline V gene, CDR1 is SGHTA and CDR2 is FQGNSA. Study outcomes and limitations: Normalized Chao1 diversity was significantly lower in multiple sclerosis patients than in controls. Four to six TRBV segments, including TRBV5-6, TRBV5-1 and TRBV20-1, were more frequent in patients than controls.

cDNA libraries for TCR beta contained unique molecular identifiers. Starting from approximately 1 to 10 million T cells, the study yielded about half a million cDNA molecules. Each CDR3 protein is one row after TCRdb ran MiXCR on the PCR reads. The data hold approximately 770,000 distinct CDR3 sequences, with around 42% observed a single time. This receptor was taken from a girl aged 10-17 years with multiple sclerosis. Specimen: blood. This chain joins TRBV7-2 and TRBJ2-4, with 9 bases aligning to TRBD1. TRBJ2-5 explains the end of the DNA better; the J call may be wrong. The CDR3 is CASSSGTGISELQETQYF. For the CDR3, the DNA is TGTGCCAGCAGCTCCGGGACAGGGATCTCTGAATTGCAAGAGACCCAGTACTTC.